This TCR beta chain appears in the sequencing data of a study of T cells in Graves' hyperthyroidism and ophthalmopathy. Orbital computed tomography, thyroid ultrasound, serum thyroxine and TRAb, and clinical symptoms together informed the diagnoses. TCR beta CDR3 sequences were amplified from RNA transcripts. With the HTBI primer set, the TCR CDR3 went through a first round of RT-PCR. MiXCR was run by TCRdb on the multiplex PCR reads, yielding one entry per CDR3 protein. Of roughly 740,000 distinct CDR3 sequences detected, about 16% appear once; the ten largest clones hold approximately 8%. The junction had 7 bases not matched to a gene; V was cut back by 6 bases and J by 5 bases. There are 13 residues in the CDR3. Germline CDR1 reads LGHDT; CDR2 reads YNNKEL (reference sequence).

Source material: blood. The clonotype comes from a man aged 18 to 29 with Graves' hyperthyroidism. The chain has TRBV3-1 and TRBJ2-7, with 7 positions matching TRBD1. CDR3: CASSQFTGDEQYF. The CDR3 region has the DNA TGTGCCAGCAGTCAATTCACAGGGGACGAGCAGTACTTC.